The clone carrying this TCR delta chain has more than one count but fewer than ten. With only one base between it and a far larger clone, this is likely a read error. Additional DNA sequences in this sample encode the identical CDR3. Gammadelta T cells were flow-sorted from PBMC into Vgamma9/Vdelta2+ and Vdelta2-negative populations for bulk analysis. The CDR3 runs to 23 residues. The V gene's germline CDR1 is GEAIGNYY and CDR2 EKD. V gave up 5 bases and J gave up 2 bases; unmatched junction bases: 31. This sample is drawn from a study of γδ T cells in repeated Plasmodium falciparum infection. Both TRG and TRD chains were sequenced from each sorted sample. TCRdb re-processed the multiplex PCR reads using CATT. Altogether 85,000 to 100,000 delta-chain clones are present, 0.75% to 1% being singletons, with the ten largest covering roughly 9.9%.

This chain uses TRDV2 with TRDJ2, with 7 positions matching TRDD3. No J gene was available from TCRdb, and it was assigned here by a germline match of the DNA. Input material: gamma-delta T cells from blood. This sequence was found in a pool of human donors (malaria-infected and uninfected, not separated). CDR3 residues: CACAKRKLGPGWGFPSLTAQLFF. CDR3 DNA: TGTGCCTGTGCCAAAAGAAAACTTGGTCCGGGCTGGGGGTTTCCCTCCTTGACAGCACAACTCTTCTTT.